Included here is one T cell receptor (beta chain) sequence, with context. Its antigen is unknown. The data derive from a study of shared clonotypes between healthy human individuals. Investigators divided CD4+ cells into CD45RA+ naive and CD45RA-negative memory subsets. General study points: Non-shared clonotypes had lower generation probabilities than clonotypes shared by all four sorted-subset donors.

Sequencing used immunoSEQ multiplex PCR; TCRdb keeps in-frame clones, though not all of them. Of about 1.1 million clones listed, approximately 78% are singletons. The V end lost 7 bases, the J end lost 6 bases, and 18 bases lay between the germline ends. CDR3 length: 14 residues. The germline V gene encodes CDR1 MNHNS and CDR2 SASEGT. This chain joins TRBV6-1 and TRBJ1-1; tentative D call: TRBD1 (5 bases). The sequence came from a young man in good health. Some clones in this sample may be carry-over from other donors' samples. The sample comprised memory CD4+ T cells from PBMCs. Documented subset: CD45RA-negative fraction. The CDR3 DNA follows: TGTGCCAGCATAGAGTTCGGGGGGTGGGCTGAAGCTTTCTTT. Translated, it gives CASIEFGGWAEAFF.